What follows are 3 T cell receptor beta chains derived from one specimen sequenced in a study of shared clonotypes between healthy human individuals. TCRdb keeps only in-frame clones here, not all; method: immunoSEQ multiplex PCR. The sample holds about 660,000 clones, around 72% seen once. Sequencing was carried out using memory CD4+ T cells sorted from blood. The subset was: CD45RA-negative fraction. The source of these receptors is a woman aged 30 to 39 in good health.

This clone was seen many times. The rearrangement uses TRBV7-8 and TRBJ1-2; maybe TRBD1 (6 bases). The germline CDR1 and CDR2 sequences are SGHVS and FQNEAQ. V lost 3 bases and J lost 2, with 10 bases in between. The CDR3 is 14 amino acids. For the CDR3, the DNA is TGTGCCAGCAGCTTGAACAGGGAGAACTATGGCTACACCTTC. Encoded protein: CASSLNRENYGYTF.

The chain couples TRBV6-1 to TRBJ2-4; 7 nucleotides line up with TRBD1. The germline V gene has CDR1 MNHNS and CDR2 SASEGT. J lost 8 bases, V lost 4 bases, and 14 bases had no gene match. This CDR3 spans 16 amino acids. The CDR3 spells CASSAPGRGKVYIQYF. In nucleotides, the CDR3 is TGTGCCAGCAGTGCTCCGGGCAGGGGGAAGGTATACATTCAGTACTTC.

The chain uses TRBV6-6 and TRBJ1-1, with a tentative D call TRBD1 (6 bases). The V gene's germline CDR1 is MNHNY and CDR2 SVGAGI (reference sequence). The V end was cut by 6 bases, the J end by 1 base, with 9 bases between. The CDR3 extends over 13 amino acids. CDR3 DNA: TGTGCCAGCAGCCCCAGGGGGAACACTGAAGCTTTCTTT. This translates into CASSPRGNTEAFF.